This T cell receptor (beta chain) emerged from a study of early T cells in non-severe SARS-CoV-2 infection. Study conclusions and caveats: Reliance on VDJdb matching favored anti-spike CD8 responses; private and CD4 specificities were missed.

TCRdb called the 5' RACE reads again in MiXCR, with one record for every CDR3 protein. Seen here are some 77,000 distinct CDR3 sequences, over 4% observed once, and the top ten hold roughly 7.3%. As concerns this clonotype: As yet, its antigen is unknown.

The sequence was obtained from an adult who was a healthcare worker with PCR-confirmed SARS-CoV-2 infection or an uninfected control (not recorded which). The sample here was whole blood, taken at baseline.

This chain's CDR3 is CASGDLNEKLFF. CDR3 nucleotide sequence: TGTGCCTCCGGGGACTTAAATGAAAAACTGTTTTTT. The gene calls are TRBV10-3 and TRBJ1-4; TRBD1 is a possible D gene (5 bases). Germline values: CDR1 ENHRY, CDR2 SYGVKD. This CDR3 has 12 residues. V was trimmed by 11 bases and J by 5 bases, leaving 12 bases between them.